This T cell receptor beta chain was found in a study of neoadjuvant anti-PD-1 for oral cavity cancer. Germline CDR1 is ENHRY and CDR2 is SYGVKD. V was shortened by 6 bases and J by 1 base, with 10 bases between the two germline ends. The CDR3 runs 13 residues. This clone was seen a few times. Its antigen is unidentified. Clones were sequenced by immunoSEQ multiplex PCR, and TCRdb holds only the in-frame ones, with some missing. The sample holds roughly 15,000 clones, 60% to 75% seen once. Time point reported: after neoadjuvant nivolumab, at surgical resection. Study-wide results and caveats: After neoadjuvant nivolumab, PBMC T cell clonality was significantly higher in non-responders than responders.

The sequence derives from a person aged 40 to 85 with oral cavity squamous cell carcinoma. Sequencing was performed on PBMCs, taken after nivolumab (anti-PD-1) treatment. The genes are TRBV10-3 and TRBJ2-7; TRBD1 is a possible D gene (5 bases). The CDR3 reads CAISKDTSYEQYF. The DNA of the CDR3 is TGTGCCATCAGCAAGGACACATCCTACGAGCAGTACTTC.